The T cell receptor (beta chain) described here comes from a study of shared clonotypes between healthy human individuals. Repertoires were generated with immunoSEQ multiplex PCR, while TCRdb's copy carries only in-frame clones and drops some. The sample has around 2,000,000 clones; over 85% are singletons. This clone was seen just once. Trimming left V 5 bases short and J 4 bases short, with 9 bases between. This CDR3 has 13 amino acids. Germline V gene lookup returns CDR1 SEHNR and CDR2 FQNEAQ (reference sequence). The naive CD8 population came from CD45RO-negative cells selected for CCR7, without terminally differentiated effector memory CD45RA+ cells.

The sequenced sample was naive CD8+ T cells sorted from blood. The clonotype originates from a man aged 18-30 years in good health. The rearrangement uses TRBV7-9 and TRBJ2-1; no firm D call. CDR3 in amino acids: CASSNTEYNEQFF. Here the CDR3 DNA reads TGTGCCAGCAGCAACACAGAGTACAATGAGCAGTTCTTC.